A single sample gave rise to the 15 T cell receptor beta chains below, sequenced in a study of cytomegalovirus exposure and HLA in healthy donors. Repertoires were generated with immunoSEQ multiplex PCR, while TCRdb's copy carries only in-frame clones and drops some. The table includes some 130,000 clones, approximately 82% detected once. The source material was PBMCs. These receptor sequences come from a man in his thirties or forties in good health and CMV-seropositive.

The V and J genes are TRBV5-4 and TRBJ2-7, with TRBD2 matching 7 bases. V trimming: 0 bases; J trimming: 7 bases; junction bases outside the gene matches: 7. This CDR3 is built from 14 residues. Germline V CDR1 and CDR2: SGHNT, YYREEE (reference sequence). CDR3 bases: TGTGCCAGCAGCTTGGGGCGGAGGGAGGGAGAGCAGTACTTC. This gives the protein CASSLGRREGEQYF.

CDR3 nucleotides: TGCGCCAGCAGCCACGACACCGGGGAGCTGTTTTTT. Its protein product is CASSHDTGELFF. The chain employs TRBV4-1 and TRBJ2-2; D unclear. The V and J ends lost 3 bases and 3 bases respectively, with 2 bases between them. CDR1 and CDR2 (germline): MGHRA, YSYEKL. The CDR3 is 12 amino acids.

This chain joins TRBV7-2 and TRBJ2-7; no clear D gene. Germline CDR1 SGHTA, CDR2 FQGNSA. The CDR3 runs to 14 residues. Trimming removed 5 bases at V and 0 bases at J, with 11 bases between. CDR3 coding DNA: TGTGCCAGCAGCCCGCTAGAAAGCTCCTACGAGCAGTACTTC. It translates to CASSPLESSYEQYF.

CDR3 coding DNA: TGTGCCAGCAGCTCCCACCGGGACACCTTCTACGAGCAGTACTTC. Its protein is CASSSHRDTFYEQYF. The chain joins TRBV11-2 to TRBJ2-7; D possibly corresponds to TRBD1 (6 bases). CDR1 is SGHAT, CDR2 FQNNGV, per germline. The V end lost 4 bases, the J end lost 3 bases, and 16 bases lay between the germline ends. The CDR3 is 15 amino acids.

This clone came up once. The chain employs TRBV4-3 and TRBJ2-7, with a weak D call TRBD2 (6 bases). The ends were cut back, 4 bases at V and 7 bases at J, with 14 bases in the middle. CDR1 and CDR2 from the germline V gene are LGHNA and YSLEER. The CDR3 runs 13 residues. CDR3 amino acids: CASSLQSGEEQYF. The CDR3 bases are TGCGCCAGCAGCCTACAGTCGGGGGAAGAGCAGTACTTC.

This rearrangement joins TRBV25-1 to TRBJ2-2; D gene uncertain. V was shortened by 4 bases and J by 2 bases, with 5 bases between the two germline ends. CDR3 size: 13 residues. Germline loops: CDR1 MGHDK, CDR2 SYGVNS. The CDR3 loop is CASSGLNTGELFF. The CDR3 coding sequence is TGTGCCAGCAGTGGGCTTAACACCGGGGAGCTGTTTTTT.

The rearrangement joins TRBV27 to TRBJ2-2, with D perhaps TRBD1 (6 bases). The CDR3 spans 14 residues. Germline lookup yields CDR1 MNHEY and CDR2 SMNVEV (reference sequence). Trimming cost V 6 bases and J 1 base, with 9 bases left between them. The CDR3, as DNA: TGTGCCAGCAGGGGACAACGGAACACCGGGGAGCTGTTTTTT. It codes for CASRGQRNTGELFF.

This clone turned up a few times. This chain links TRBV18 with TRBJ1-2, with 7 bases identical to TRBD1. Germline-derived CDR1 and CDR2 are KGHSH and LQKENI. With V trimmed by 0 bases and J by 5 bases, 3 bases remained unmatched. The CDR3 extends over 14 amino acids. This chain's CDR3 is CASSPPGQRYGYTF. CDR3 coding DNA: TGTGCCAGCTCACCACCGGGACAGCGATATGGCTACACCTTC.

This chain links TRBV19 with TRBJ2-6, with 8 nucleotides matching TRBD1. Unmatched junction bases numbered 7, after V lost 3 bases and J lost 3 bases. Germline V CDR1 and CDR2: LNHDA, SQIVND (reference sequence). The CDR3 sequence is 17 residues long. The chain's CDR3 is CASSIRQGAGGANVLTF. Here the CDR3 DNA reads TGTGCCAGTAGTATTCGGCAGGGGGCCGGTGGGGCCAACGTCCTGACTTTC.

The chain combines TRBV10-2 with TRBJ2-3; 9 bases are a match to TRBD1. This CDR3 has 18 residues. In germline, CDR1 is WSHSY, CDR2 SAAADI. V dropped 8 bases and J dropped 0; count of bases not matched to a gene: 15. This CDR3 is CASRLKTGGADSTDTQYF. For the CDR3, the DNA is TGCGCCAGCCGCCTTAAGACAGGGGGGGCTGATAGCACAGATACGCAGTATTTT.

The rearrangement links TRBV11-3 to TRBJ2-1, with 16 bases identical to TRBD2. Germline V CDR1 and CDR2: SGHNT, YENEEA. This CDR3 comprises 17 residues. J lost 6 bases, V lost 3 bases, and 5 bases had no gene match. CDR3 region: CASSLGLAGGPINEQFF. In nucleotides, the CDR3 is TGTGCCAGCAGCTTGGGACTAGCGGGAGGGCCGATCAATGAGCAGTTCTTC.

The chain uses TRBV15 and TRBJ1-1, with 7 positions matching TRBD1. CDR1 is LNHNV, CDR2 YYDKDF, per germline (reference sequence). The CDR3 is 13 residues long. V gave up 4 bases and J gave up 1 base; unmatched junction bases: 0. The CDR3 DNA sequence: TGTGCCACCAGCAACAGGGGGAACACTGAAGCTTTCTTT. Its translation is CATSNRGNTEAFF.

V is TRBV5-5 and J is TRBJ2-5, with 11 positions matching TRBD2. The ends lost 3 bases at V and 1 base at J; junction bases unmatched: 8. The CDR3 extends over 17 amino acids. Germline V lookup: CDR1 SGHKS, CDR2 YYEKEE (reference sequence). CDR3 region: CASSSEPGLAAQETQYF. The CDR3, as DNA: TGTGCCAGCAGCTCTGAACCGGGACTAGCGGCCCAAGAGACCCAGTACTTC.

The chain recombines TRBV6-1 with TRBJ1-6; 7 bases map to TRBD1. J was trimmed by 6 bases and V by 7 bases; bases with no gene match: 9. Germline CDR1 and CDR2: MNHNS and SASEGT. The CDR3 runs 15 residues. Here the CDR3 reads CASTLRDSRNSPLHF. The CDR3 DNA reads TGTGCCAGCACGCTCCGGGACAGCCGTAATTCACCCCTCCACTTT.

This chain's CDR3 is CASSFSGVGRRSGNTIYF. The CDR3 DNA follows: TGTGCCAGCAGCTTTTCAGGGGTGGGGCGGCGCTCTGGAAACACCATATATTTT. The V and J genes are TRBV5-6 and TRBJ1-3, with D possibly matching TRBD1 (6 bases). Between the trimmed V and J ends, which lost 2 bases and 0 bases, there was a span of 18 bases. This CDR3 is 18 amino acids long. CDR1 is SGHDT and CDR2 is YYEEEE in the germline V gene.